The source of this TCR beta chain is a study of T-cell memory formation after mild COVID-19. The germline V gene has CDR1 MNHEY and CDR2 SMNVEV (reference sequence). The CDR3 sequence is 16 residues long. Trimming took 5 bases from V and 5 from J, leaving 21 bases between them. TCRdb processed the 5' RACE reads anew with MiXCR; each CDR3 protein has one entry. The table includes roughly 560,000 distinct CDR3 sequences, about a fifth detected once. This clonotype showed up just once. Specimen: PBMCs or a T cell subset sorted from them (not recorded which). The TCR sequence derives from an adult woman who had mild COVID-19 (a few samples of this study predate the infection). Cell type and time point are not known. V and J are TRBV27 and TRBJ2-5; maybe TRBD2 (6 bases). The CDR3 DNA is TGTGCCAGCAGTGTGTATCCCCCGGGGGTTAAGGAGACCCAGTACTTC. Translating it yields CASSVYPPGVKETQYF.